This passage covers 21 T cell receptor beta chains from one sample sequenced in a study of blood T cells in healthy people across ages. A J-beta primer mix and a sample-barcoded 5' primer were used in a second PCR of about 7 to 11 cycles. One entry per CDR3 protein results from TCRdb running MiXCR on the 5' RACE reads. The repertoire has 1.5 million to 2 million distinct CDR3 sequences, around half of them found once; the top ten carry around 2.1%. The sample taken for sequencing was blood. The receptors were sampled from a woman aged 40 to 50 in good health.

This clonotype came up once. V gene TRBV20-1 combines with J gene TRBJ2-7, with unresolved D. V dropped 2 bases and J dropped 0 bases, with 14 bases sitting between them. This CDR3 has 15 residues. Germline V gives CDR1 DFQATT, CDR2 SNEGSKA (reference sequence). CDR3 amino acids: CSARTYAAHSYEQYF. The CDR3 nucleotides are TGCAGTGCTAGAACCTACGCGGCTCACTCCTACGAGCAGTACTTC.

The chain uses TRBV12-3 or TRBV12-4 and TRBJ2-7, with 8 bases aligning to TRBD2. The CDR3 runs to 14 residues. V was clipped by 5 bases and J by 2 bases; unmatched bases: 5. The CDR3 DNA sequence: TGTGCCAGCAGTCACACGGGACTAGCCTACGAGCAGTACTTC. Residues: CASSHTGLAYEQYF.

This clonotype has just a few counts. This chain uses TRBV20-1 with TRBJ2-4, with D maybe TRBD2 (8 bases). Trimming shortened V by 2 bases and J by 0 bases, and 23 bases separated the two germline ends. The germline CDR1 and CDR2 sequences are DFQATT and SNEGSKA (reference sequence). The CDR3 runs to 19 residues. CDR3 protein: CSARKGAGGLSIAKNIQYF. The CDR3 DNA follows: TGCAGTGCTAGAAAGGGGGCGGGGGGCCTGTCGATAGCCAAAAACATTCAGTACTTC.

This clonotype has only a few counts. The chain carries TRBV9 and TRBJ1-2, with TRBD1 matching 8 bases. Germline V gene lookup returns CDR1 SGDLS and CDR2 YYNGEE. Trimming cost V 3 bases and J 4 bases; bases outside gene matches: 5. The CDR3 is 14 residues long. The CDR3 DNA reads TGTGCCAGCAGCGACTACAGGGGGTCCTATGGCTACACCTTC. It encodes CASSDYRGSYGYTF.

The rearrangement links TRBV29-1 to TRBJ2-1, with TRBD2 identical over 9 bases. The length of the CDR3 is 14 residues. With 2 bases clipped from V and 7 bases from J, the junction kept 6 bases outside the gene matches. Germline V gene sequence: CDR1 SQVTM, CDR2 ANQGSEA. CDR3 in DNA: TGCAGCGTTGAACGCGGGAGGGCCGGGAATGAGCAGTTCTTC. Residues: CSVERGRAGNEQFF.

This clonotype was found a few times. DNA for the CDR3: TGCGCCAGCTCGGGGGGGACAATACCGTACGAGCAGTACTTC. Residues: CASSGGTIPYEQYF. The chain recombines TRBV10-2 with TRBJ2-7, with 8 bases lining up with TRBD2. The CDR3 extends over 14 amino acids. V trimming: 8 bases; J trimming: 4 bases; junction bases outside the gene matches: 10. Germline CDR1 is WSHSY and CDR2 is SAAADI.

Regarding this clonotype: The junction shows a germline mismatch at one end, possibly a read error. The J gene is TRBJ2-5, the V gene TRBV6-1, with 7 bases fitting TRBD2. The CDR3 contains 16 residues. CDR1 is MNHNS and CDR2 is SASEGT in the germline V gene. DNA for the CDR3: TGTGCCAGCAGAGAAGCGGGGATTCTATACCAAGAGACCCAGTACTTC. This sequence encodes CASREAGILYQETQYF.

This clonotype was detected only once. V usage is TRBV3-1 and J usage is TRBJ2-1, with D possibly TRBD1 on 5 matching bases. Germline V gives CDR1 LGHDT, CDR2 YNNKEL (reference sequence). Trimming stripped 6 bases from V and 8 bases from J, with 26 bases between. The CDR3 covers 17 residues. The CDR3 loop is CASSSGKSRAGFYEQFF. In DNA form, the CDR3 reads TGTGCCAGCAGTTCCGGAAAGTCCAGGGCAGGGTTTTATGAGCAGTTCTTC.

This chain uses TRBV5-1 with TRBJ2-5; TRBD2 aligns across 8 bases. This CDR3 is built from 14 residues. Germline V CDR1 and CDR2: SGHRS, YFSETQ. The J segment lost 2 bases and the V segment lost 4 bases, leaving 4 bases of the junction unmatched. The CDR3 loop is CASSREGRQETQYF. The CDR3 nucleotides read TGCGCCAGCAGCCGGGAGGGCAGACAAGAGACCCAGTACTTC.

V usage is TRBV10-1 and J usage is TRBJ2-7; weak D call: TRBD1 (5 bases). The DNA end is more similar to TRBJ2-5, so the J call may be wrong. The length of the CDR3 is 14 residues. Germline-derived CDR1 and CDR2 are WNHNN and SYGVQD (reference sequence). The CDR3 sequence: CASSIGQTTGTQYF. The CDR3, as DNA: TGCGCCAGCAGCATTGGACAAACGACCGGGACCCAGTACTTC.

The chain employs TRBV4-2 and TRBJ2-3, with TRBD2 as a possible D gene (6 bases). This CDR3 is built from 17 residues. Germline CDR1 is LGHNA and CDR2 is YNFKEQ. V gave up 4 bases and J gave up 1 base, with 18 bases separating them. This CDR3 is CASSPIKQGGGTDTQYF. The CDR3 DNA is TGTGCCAGCAGCCCCATTAAGCAGGGCGGGGGCACAGATACGCAGTATTTT.

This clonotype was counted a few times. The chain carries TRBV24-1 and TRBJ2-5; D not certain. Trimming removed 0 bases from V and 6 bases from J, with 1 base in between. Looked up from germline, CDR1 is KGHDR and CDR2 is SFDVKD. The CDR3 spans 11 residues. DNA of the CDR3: TGTGCCACCAGTGATTTGCAGACCCAGTACTTC. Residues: CATSDLQTQYF.

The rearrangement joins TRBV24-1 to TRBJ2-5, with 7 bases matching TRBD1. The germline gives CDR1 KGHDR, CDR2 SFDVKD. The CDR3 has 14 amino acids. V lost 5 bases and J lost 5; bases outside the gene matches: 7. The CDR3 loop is CATSGGDRAETQYF. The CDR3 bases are TGTGCCACCAGTGGGGGTGACAGGGCTGAGACCCAGTACTTC.

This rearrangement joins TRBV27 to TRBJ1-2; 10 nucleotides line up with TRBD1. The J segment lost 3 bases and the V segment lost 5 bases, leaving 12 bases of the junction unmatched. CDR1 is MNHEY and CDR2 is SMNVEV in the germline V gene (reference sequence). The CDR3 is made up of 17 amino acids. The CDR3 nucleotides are TGTGCCAGCAGTCCGATAAGATACGGGACAGGGGACTATGGCTACACCTTC. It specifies CASSPIRYGTGDYGYTF.

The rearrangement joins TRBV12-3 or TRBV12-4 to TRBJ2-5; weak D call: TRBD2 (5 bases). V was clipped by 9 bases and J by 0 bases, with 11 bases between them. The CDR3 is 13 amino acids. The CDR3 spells CASFRGYQETQYF. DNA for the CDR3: TGTGCCAGTTTCAGAGGGTACCAAGAGACCCAGTACTTC.

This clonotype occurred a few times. The CDR3 nucleotides read TGTGCCAGCAGTTTACTACTCTACGGGGGCACAGATACGCAGTATTTT. It codes for CASSLLLYGGTDTQYF. The chain employs TRBV12-3 or TRBV12-4 and TRBJ2-3, with D possibly matching TRBD2 (5 bases). The CDR3 runs 16 residues. V was pared by 2 bases and J by 1 base, with 13 bases between.

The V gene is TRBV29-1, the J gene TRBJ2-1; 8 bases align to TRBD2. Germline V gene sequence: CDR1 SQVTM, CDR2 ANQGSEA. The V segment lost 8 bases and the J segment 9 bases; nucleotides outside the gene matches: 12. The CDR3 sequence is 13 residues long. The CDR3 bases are TGCAGCTACGGGGGGGCCCCCATCTTTGAGCAGTTCTTC. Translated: CSYGGAPIFEQFF.

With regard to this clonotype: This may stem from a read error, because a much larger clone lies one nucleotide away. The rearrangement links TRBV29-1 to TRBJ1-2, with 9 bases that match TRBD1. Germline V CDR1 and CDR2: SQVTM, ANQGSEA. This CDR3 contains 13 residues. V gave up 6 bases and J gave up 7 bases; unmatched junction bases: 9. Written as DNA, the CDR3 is TGCAGCGTCCCCGGACAGGGGCTCTGTGGCTACACCTTC. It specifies CSVPGQGLCGYTF.

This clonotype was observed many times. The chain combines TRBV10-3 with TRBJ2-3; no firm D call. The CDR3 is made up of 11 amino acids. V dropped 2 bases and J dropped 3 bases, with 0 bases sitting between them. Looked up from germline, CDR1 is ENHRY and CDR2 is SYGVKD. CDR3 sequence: CAISETDTQYF. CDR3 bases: TGTGCCATCAGTGAGACAGATACGCAGTATTTT.

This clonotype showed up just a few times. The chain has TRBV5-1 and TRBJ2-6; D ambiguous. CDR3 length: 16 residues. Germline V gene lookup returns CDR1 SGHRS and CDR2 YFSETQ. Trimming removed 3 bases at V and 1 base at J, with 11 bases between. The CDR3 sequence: CASSSRADSGANVLTF. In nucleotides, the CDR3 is TGCGCCAGCAGCTCACGTGCGGATTCTGGGGCCAACGTCCTGACTTTC.

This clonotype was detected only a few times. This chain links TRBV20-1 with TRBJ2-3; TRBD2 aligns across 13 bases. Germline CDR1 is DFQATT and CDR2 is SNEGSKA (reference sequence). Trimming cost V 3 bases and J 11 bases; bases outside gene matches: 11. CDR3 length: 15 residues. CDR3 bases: TGCAGTGCTAGCGCCACTAGCGGGGGGGCCGTTGGGCAGTATTTT. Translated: CSASATSGGAVGQYF.